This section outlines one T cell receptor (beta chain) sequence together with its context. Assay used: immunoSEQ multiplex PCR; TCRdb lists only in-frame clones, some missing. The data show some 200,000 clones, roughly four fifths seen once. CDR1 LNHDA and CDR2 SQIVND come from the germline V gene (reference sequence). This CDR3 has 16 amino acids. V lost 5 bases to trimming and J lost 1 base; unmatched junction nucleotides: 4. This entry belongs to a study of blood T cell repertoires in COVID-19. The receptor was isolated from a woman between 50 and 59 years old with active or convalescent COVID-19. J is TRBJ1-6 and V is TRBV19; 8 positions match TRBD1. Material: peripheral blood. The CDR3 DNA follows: TGTGCCAGTAGTGGACAGGGACGATCCTATAATTCACCCCTCCACTTT. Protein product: CASSGQGRSYNSPLHF. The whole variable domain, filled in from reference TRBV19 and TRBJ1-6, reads DGGITQSPKYLFRKEGQNVTLSCEQNLNHDAMYWYRQDPGQGLRLIYYSQIVNDFQKGDIAEGYSVSREKKESFPLTVTSAQKNPTAFYLCASSGQGRSYNSPLHFGNGTRLTVT.